Detailed here is one T cell receptor beta chain. Its antigen is as yet unknown. These data originate in a study of regulatory T cells in long-lasting Graves disease. The TCR library used RNA extracted from PBMCs. Graves' disease diagnosis was established per American Thyroid Association guidelines. TCRdb used MiXCR to reprocess the reads, holding one entry per CDR3 protein. The sample consists of about 670 distinct CDR3 sequences, over 60% of them appearing once. Study-wide findings and caveats: New patients shared 800 to 1,000 public clonotypes, and persistent patients shared more, with around 2,600. Persistent Graves' patients showed less TCR diversity than newly diagnosed ones.

The TCR was taken from a female donor with Graves disease. This specimen was peripheral blood mononuclear cells (PBMCs), taken with antithyroid drug treatment, in newly diagnosed or persistent Graves disease (not recorded which).

CDR3: CASSPLAGPNEQFF. CDR3 coding DNA: TGTGCCAGCAGTCCCCTAGCGGGGCCCAATGAGCAGTTCTTC. The chain is built from TRBV6-1 and TRBJ2-1; 9 bases fit TRBD2. The germline gives CDR1 MNHNS, CDR2 SASEGT. J gave up 6 bases and V 5 bases, and 5 bases lay outside the gene matches. The CDR3 is 14 amino acids.